Listed below are T cell receptor beta chains from one sample, sequenced in a study of Ad26.COV2.S vaccination and SARS-CoV-2 variants. The protocol was immunoSEQ multiplex PCR, while the TCRdb copy is restricted to in-frame clones and leaves out a portion. Here the sample spans around 300,000 clones, roughly 90% being singletons. This material consisted of peripheral blood, taken in a trial of Ad26.COV2.S vaccine versus placebo. The source of these receptors is a person aged 18-60 years who received the Ad26.COV2.S COVID-19 vaccine or a placebo. The CDR3 runs from the conserved cysteine through the conserved F or W. D genes are given only for firm matches. Part of the rows lack a size; the others show once, few, many or a class for expanded clones.

D: -; V: TRBV7-2; J: TRBJ1-2; size: -; CDR3: CASSLGQYYGYTF; DNA: TGTGCCAGCAGCTTGGGGCAATACTATGGCTACACCTTC
D: -; V: TRBV7-2; J: TRBJ1-1; size: -; CDR3: CASSQTRMNTEAFF; DNA: TGTGCCAGCAGCCAGACAAGGATGAACACTGAAGCTTTCTTT
D: -; V: TRBV29-1; J: TRBJ1-4; size: -; CDR3: CSVVWGEKLFF; DNA: TGCAGCGTTGTCTGGGGTGAAAAACTGTTTTTT
D: -; V: TRBV29-1; J: TRBJ2-7; size: -; CDR3: CSVVKRGLQDEQYF; DNA: TGCAGCGTGGTCAAACGGGGGCTACAGGACGAGCAGTACTTC
D: -; V: TRBV28; J: TRBJ1-1; size: -; CDR3: CASSSTGYSIADPEAFF; DNA: TGTGCCAGCAGTTCCACAGGGTATTCGATAGCAGACCCTGAAGCTTTCTTT
D: -; V: TRBV19; J: TRBJ1-5; size: -; CDR3: CASRGYNSNQPQHF; DNA: TGTGCCAGTCGAGGCTACAATAGCAATCAGCCCCAGCATTTT
D: TRBD1; V: TRBV6-5; J: TRBJ1-4; size: -; CDR3: CASSSGQVPPYEKLFF; DNA: TGTGCCAGCAGTTCGGGACAGGTACCCCCTTATGAAAAACTGTTTTTT
D: TRBD1; V: TRBV11-2; J: TRBJ1-2; size: -; CDR3: CASSLGPGGGAYGYTF; DNA: TGTGCCAGCAGCTTAGGCCCAGGGGGTGGTGCGTATGGCTACACCTTC
D: -; V: TRBV30; J: TRBJ1-3; size: -; CDR3: CAWSPGARGNTIYF; DNA: TGTGCCTGGAGCCCAGGGGCGCGGGGAAACACCATATATTTT
D: TRBD1; V: TRBV19; J: TRBJ1-2; size: -; CDR3: CASAEVQGANYGYTF; DNA: TGTGCCAGTGCCGAAGTACAGGGGGCGAACTATGGCTACACCTTC
D: -; V: TRBV5-1; J: TRBJ2-7; size: -; CDR3: CASSFRGSDYEQYF; DNA: TGCGCCAGCAGCTTCAGGGGATCGGATTACGAGCAGTACTTC
D: TRBD2; V: TRBV5-1; J: TRBJ2-1; size: -; CDR3: CASSFRLAGEGYEQFF; DNA: TGCGCCAGCAGCTTTAGACTAGCGGGGGAAGGGTATGAGCAGTTCTTC
D: -; V: TRBV4-1; J: TRBJ1-2; size: -; CDR3: CASSQAATYYGYTF; DNA: TGCGCCAGCAGCCAAGCGGCCACCTACTATGGCTACACCTTC
D: -; V: TRBV12-3/TRBV12-4; J: TRBJ1-2; size: -; CDR3: CASSPTRVGYTF; DNA: TGTGCCAGCAGCCCTACTAGGGTTGGCTACACCTTC
D: -; V: TRBV19; J: TRBJ2-1; size: -; CDR3: CASRRGYNEQFF; DNA: TGTGCCAGTAGGAGGGGGTACAATGAGCAGTTCTTC
D: TRBD1; V: TRBV3-1/TRBV3-2; J: TRBJ1-4; size: -; CDR3: CASTGRGQANEKLFF; DNA: TGTGCCAGCACTGGAAGGGGGCAGGCTAATGAAAAACTGTTTTTT
D: -; V: TRBV15; J: TRBJ1-5; size: -; CDR3: CATSRDTGNQPQHF; DNA: TGTGCCACCAGCAGAGATACGGGGAATCAGCCCCAGCATTTT
D: TRBD2; V: TRBV24-1; J: TRBJ2-2; size: -; CDR3: CATKATSDTGELFF; DNA: TGTGCCACCAAGGCGACTAGCGACACCGGGGAGCTGTTTTTT
D: -; V: TRBV19; J: TRBJ2-2; size: -; CDR3: CASIGDFYTGELFF; DNA: TGTGCCAGTATCGGAGACTTTTACACCGGGGAGCTGTTTTTT
D: TRBD2; V: TRBV7-8; J: TRBJ2-1; size: -; CDR3: CASGGPSGNNEQFF; DNA: TGTGCCAGCGGCGGGCCTAGCGGAAACAATGAGCAGTTCTTC
D: -; V: TRBV19; J: TRBJ2-1; size: once; CDR3: CASREHPNEQFF; DNA: TGTGCCAGTAGGGAGCACCCCAATGAGCAGTTCTTC
D: TRBD1; V: TRBV6-2/TRBV6-3; J: TRBJ1-2; size: few; CDR3: CASSYRDRDYPIYGYTF; DNA: TGTGCCAGCAGTTACCGGGACAGGGATTATCCGATCTATGGCTACACCTTC
D: -; V: TRBV21-1; J: TRBJ1-5; size: -; CDR3: CASSKVEGINQPQHF; DNA: TGTGCCAGCAGCAAAGTTGAGGGCATAAATCAGCCCCAGCATTTT
D: -; V: TRBV5-5; J: TRBJ1-5; size: -; CDR3: CASTLRDSNQPQHF; DNA: TGTGCCAGCACCCTCAGGGATAGCAATCAGCCCCAGCATTTT
D: -; V: TRBV7-2; J: TRBJ1-5; size: once; CDR3: CASSPGGGGNQPQHF; DNA: TGTGCCAGCAGCCCTGGGGGTGGAGGCAATCAGCCCCAGCATTTT
D: -; V: TRBV25-1; J: TRBJ2-7; size: once; CDR3: CASSEWVGNSEQYF; DNA: TGTGCCAGCAGTGAATGGGTGGGGAATAGCGAGCAGTACTTC
D: -; V: TRBV9; J: TRBJ2-6; size: -; CDR3: CASSTTDGGAGANVLTF; DNA: TGTGCCAGCAGCACCACAGATGGAGGCGCTGGGGCCAACGTCCTGACTTTC
D: -; V: TRBV5-4; J: TRBJ2-3; size: -; CDR3: CASSSSAWGETDTQYF; DNA: TGTGCCAGCAGCTCAAGTGCGTGGGGCGAGACAGATACGCAGTATTTT
D: -; V: TRBV7-6; J: TRBJ2-6; size: -; CDR3: CASSLDPGSGNVLTF; DNA: TGTGCCAGCAGCTTAGACCCAGGGAGCGGAAACGTCCTGACTTTC
D: -; V: TRBV28; J: TRBJ1-5; size: -; CDR3: CASRSTGRGGNQPQHF; DNA: TGTGCCAGCAGGTCCACAGGGAGAGGTGGCAATCAGCCCCAGCATTTT
D: TRBD2; V: TRBV5-6; J: TRBJ2-1; size: -; CDR3: CASSYTTSAEQFF; DNA: TGTGCCAGCAGCTACACTACTAGCGCCGAGCAGTTCTTC
D: -; V: TRBV7-9; J: TRBJ1-3; size: few; CDR3: CASSLVRPISGNTIYF; DNA: TGTGCCAGCAGCTTAGTTCGCCCCATCTCTGGAAACACCATATATTTT
D: -; V: TRBV6-2/TRBV6-3; J: TRBJ2-7; size: -; CDR3: CASSYTIYEQYF; DNA: TGTGCCAGCAGTTACACCATCTACGAGCAGTACTTC